Listed here are 21 T cell receptor beta chains from one sample, sequenced in a study of read filtering for tumor transcriptome and immune sequencing. From approximately 430 ng of RNA, a library with molecular barcoded alpha/delta and beta/gamma adaptors was made. TCRdb ran MiXCR on the reads and lists one entry per CDR3 protein. The sample includes about 130,000 distinct CDR3 sequences, over 10% of them seen just once. Material: a population of CD138-negative cells sorted from bone marrow. These receptor sequences come from a donor aged 40 or over with multiple myeloma.

Comment on this clonotype: Because the CDR3 is missing its conserved closing phenylalanine or tryptophan, this is likely a read error. This chain joins TRBV20-1 and TRBJ2-4, with a possible D match to TRBD1 (5 bases). Per the germline V gene, CDR1 is DFQATT and CDR2 is SNEGSKA (reference sequence). CDR3 length: 13 amino acids. V lost 4 bases to trimming and J lost 3 bases, with 10 bases between them. In DNA form, the CDR3 reads TGCAGTGCTACGGACATTGGCAAAAACATTCAGTACTCC. Its protein is CSATDIGKNIQYS.

The sample holds many counts of this clonotype. The genes are TRBV5-1 and TRBJ2-3, with D possibly TRBD1 on 5 matching bases. Trimming removed 3 bases at V and 0 bases at J, with 11 bases between. Germline V lookup: CDR1 SGHRS, CDR2 YFSETQ. The CDR3 consists of 15 residues. The CDR3 sequence: CASSSGRVSTDTQYF. The CDR3, as DNA: TGCGCCAGCAGCTCCGGCAGGGTTAGCACAGATACGCAGTATTTT.

Remarks on this clonotype: Mismatch with germline at one junction end may stem from a read error. This chain joins TRBV4-1 and TRBJ1-1; TRBD1 agrees at 7 bases. This CDR3 region has 18 residues. Germline CDR1 MGHRA, CDR2 YSYEKL. CDR3 DNA: TGCGCCAGCGGCCAAGGAGACTCTTTTGGTGACAGGGACACTGAAGCTTTCTTT. Translation gives CASGQGDSFGDRDTEAFF.

This clonotype was detected only a few times. The chain employs TRBV6-1 and TRBJ1-5; the D is unclear. CDR3 size: 13 residues. V lost 6 bases and J lost 0, with 6 bases in between. Germline lookup yields CDR1 MNHNS and CDR2 SASEGT. In DNA, the CDR3 is TGTGCCAGCAGGGAATATAGCAATCAGCCCCAGCATTTT. Translating it yields CASREYSNQPQHF.

This clonotype came up a few times. The V gene is TRBV6-5, the J gene TRBJ1-5; 8 bases fit TRBD1. V dropped 4 bases and J dropped 2; count of bases not matched to a gene: 10. The CDR3 consists of 17 residues. Looked up from germline, CDR1 is MNHEY and CDR2 is SVGAGI. The CDR3 DNA is TGTGCCAGCAGTTCCTTACCTCAGGGGGCCGGCAATCAGCCCCAGCATTTT. This codes for CASSSLPQGAGNQPQHF.

This clonotype was picked up many times. The gene calls are TRBV24-1 and TRBJ2-4, with TRBD2 matching 8 bases. This CDR3 is built from 16 residues. With V trimmed by 4 bases and J by 2 bases, 6 bases remained unmatched. Germline CDR1 is KGHDR and CDR2 is SFDVKD. CDR3 in DNA: TGTGCCACCAGTGAATCGGGAGGGGGTTCCAAAAACATTCAGTACTTC. It specifies CATSESGGGSKNIQYF.

This clonotype was observed many times. The V and J genes are TRBV6-1 and TRBJ2-2, with TRBD2 matching 9 bases. V dropped 7 bases and J dropped 3; count of bases not matched to a gene: 3. The CDR3 has 14 amino acids. Looked up from germline, CDR1 is MNHNS and CDR2 is SASEGT. This chain's CDR3 is CASISGGHTGELFF. CDR3 coding DNA: TGTGCCAGCATTAGCGGGGGTCACACCGGGGAGCTGTTTTTT.

To note about this clonotype: This likely reflects a read error, since a far larger clone is one base away. The chain is built from TRBV5-8 and TRBJ2-5; 9 bases are a match to TRBD2. V shed 2 bases, J shed 4 bases, and the junction held 6 bases outside the gene matches. This CDR3 region has 15 residues. The germline gives CDR1 SGHTS, CDR2 YDEGEE. The CDR3 nucleotides are TGTGCCAGCAGCTTTATAGCGGGAGAGGGAGAGACCCAGTACTTC. Amino acids: CASSFIAGEGETQYF.

Note on this clonotype: Since no conserved phenylalanine or tryptophan closes the CDR3, a read error is the likely cause. The chain carries TRBV3-1 and TRBJ2-1; 8 nucleotides align to TRBD2. The CDR3 extends over 14 amino acids. The germline V gene encodes CDR1 LGHDT and CDR2 YNNKEL (reference sequence). J was trimmed by 4 bases and V by 11 bases; bases with no gene match: 10. CDR3 nucleotides: TGTGCCTGCTCGCGGGGGGCAGGATACAATGAGCAGTTCCTC. This codes for CACSRGAGYNEQFL.

This clonotype was seen ten or more times. The chain recombines TRBV5-1 with TRBJ1-4, with D unclear. In germline, CDR1 is SGHRS, CDR2 YFSETQ. The CDR3 consists of 15 residues. Trimming removed 0 bases from V and 7 bases from J, with 13 bases in between. The CDR3 is CASSLDLGRVEKLFF. CDR3 sequence (DNA): TGCGCCAGCAGCTTGGACTTGGGGAGAGTTGAAAAACTGTTTTTT.

This clonotype has only a few counts. This sequence may be a read error, since a much larger clone differs from it by one base. The chain has TRBV3-1 and TRBJ2-7; perhaps TRBD1 as D (6 bases). The V and J ends lost 8 bases and 5 bases respectively, with 16 bases between them. The CDR3 has 13 amino acids. Looked up from germline, CDR1 is LGHDT and CDR2 is YNNKEL (reference sequence). The CDR3 loop is CASGLQGSHEQYF. CDR3 DNA: TGTGCCAGCGGCCTACAGGGAAGCCACGAGCAGTACTTC.

This clonotype was picked up a small number of times. V and J are TRBV6-5 and TRBJ2-2; 7 bases map to TRBD1. V shed 7 bases and J 0 bases; nucleotides not matched to a gene: 17. The CDR3 is 19 amino acids. CDR1 MNHEY and CDR2 SVGAGI come from the germline V gene. The CDR3 here is CASKGVPTGTASNTGELFF. The CDR3 DNA sequence: TGTGCCAGCAAAGGGGTGCCTACCGGGACAGCCTCGAACACCGGGGAGCTGTTTTTT.

As concerns this clonotype: It may be a read error: a sequence one base away is much more abundant. The V and J genes are TRBV28 and TRBJ2-3, with D perhaps matching TRBD1 (5 bases). Germline CDR1 and CDR2: MDHEN and SYDVKM. V was clipped by 3 bases and J by 8 bases, with 15 bases between them. The CDR3 is made up of 14 amino acids. The CDR3, as DNA: TGTGCCAGCAGTTTTGTGACAGACTCAGGTACGCAGTATTTT. Translating it yields CASSFVTDSGTQYF.

This clonotype was detected many times. The chain combines TRBV27 with TRBJ2-7, with 8 bases that match TRBD1. Germline CDR1 and CDR2: MNHEY and SMNVEV (reference sequence). The CDR3 sequence is 15 residues long. After removal of 5 bases from V and 3 bases from J, the junction contained 9 bases not matched to a gene. CDR3 sequence reads: CASSDGQGLGYEQYF. The CDR3 DNA reads TGTGCCAGCAGTGACGGACAGGGATTGGGCTACGAGCAGTACTTC.

The table lists this clonotype with a few counts. Since a much larger clone is just one base distant, this may be a read error. The rearrangement uses TRBV29-1 and TRBJ2-1; D gene uncertain. The V gene lost 0 bases and the J gene lost 7 bases, with 13 bases spanning the gap. Germline CDR1 SQVTM, CDR2 ANQGSEA. The CDR3 consists of 14 residues. CDR3 loop: CSVEDSRTRNEQFF. The CDR3, as DNA: TGCAGCGTTGAAGACTCTAGGACGCGAAATGAGCAGTTCTTC.

This clonotype appeared many times. The chain links TRBV19 to TRBJ1-5, with D possibly being TRBD1 (6 bases). The CDR3 sequence is 15 residues long. The germline CDR1 and CDR2 sequences are LNHDA and SQIVND (reference sequence). Trimming left V 6 bases short and J 3 bases short, with 15 bases between. The chain's CDR3 is CASSRDGQNNQPQHF. CDR3 DNA: TGTGCCAGTAGCCGGGACGGACAGAACAATCAGCCCCAGCATTTT.

This clonotype has more than one count but fewer than ten. The gene calls are TRBV12-3 or TRBV12-4 and TRBJ1-2, with 11 bases fitting TRBD1. The CDR3 covers 13 residues. With V trimmed by 5 bases and J by 6 bases, 2 bases remained unmatched. The CDR3: CASSPGQGDGYTF. The CDR3 DNA is TGTGCCAGCAGTCCGGGACAGGGGGATGGCTACACCTTC.

V is TRBV9 and J is TRBJ2-1, with a tentative D call TRBD1 (5 bases). Germline assignment: CDR1 SGDLS and CDR2 YYNGEE. Trimming left V 4 bases short and J 7 bases short, with 6 bases between. This CDR3 contains 11 residues. The CDR3 sequence is CASSPGNEQFF. The CDR3 nucleotides are TGTGCCAGCAGCCCAGGGAATGAGCAGTTCTTC. The full variable domain, rest sourced from reference TRBV9 and TRBJ2-1, is DSGVTQTPKHLITATGQRVTLRCSPRSGDLSVYWYQQSLDQGLQFLIQYYNGEERAKGNILERFSAQQFPDLHSELNLSSLELGDSALYFCASSPGNEQFFGPGTRLTVL.

The sample holds many counts of this clonotype. The rearrangement uses TRBV20-1 and TRBJ2-7; a possible D gene is TRBD1 (5 bases). There are 13 residues in the CDR3. Trimming removed 2 bases at V and 2 bases at J, with 10 bases between. In germline, CDR1 is DFQATT, CDR2 SNEGSKA (reference sequence). The CDR3 DNA follows: TGCAGTGCTAGACCAGGGTCCCCCTACGAGCAGTACTTC. Translated, it gives CSARPGSPYEQYF.

Comment on this clonotype: A much larger clonotype is one base distant, so this may be a read error. This sequence joins TRBV6-5 and TRBJ2-1, with D hard to call. Germline V gene lookup returns CDR1 MNHEY and CDR2 SVGAGI. The CDR3 spans 12 residues. V was cut by 4 bases and J by 10 bases, with 11 bases left in between. CDR3 DNA: TGTGCCAGCAGTTCGCGGAGTCAGGAGCAGTTCTTC. It is translated as CASSSRSQEQFF.

The CDR3 DNA is TGCAGTGCTAGAGCGGGTGGCAATCAGCCCCAGCATTTT. This encodes CSARAGGNQPQHF. The chain combines TRBV20-1 with TRBJ1-5; D is unresolved. Germline CDR1 is DFQATT and CDR2 is SNEGSKA (reference sequence). The V and J ends lost 1 base and 2 bases respectively, with 6 bases between them. The CDR3 has 13 residues.